This paragraph covers one T cell receptor beta chain sequence. The sample is drawn from a study of siplizumab effects on memory and regulatory T cells. TCRdb keeps only in-frame clones here, not all; method: immunoSEQ multiplex PCR. The table lists 97,000 or so clones, around nine tenths of them singletons. This CDR3 is built from 13 residues. Trimming took off 5 bases at V and 5 bases at J, with 12 bases between the two ends. The germline V gene has CDR1 MDHEN and CDR2 SYDVKM. The receptor was derived from a human donor in good health. This chain joins TRBV28 and TRBJ1-2; D remains ambiguous. The sample consisted of CD4+ T cells sorted from blood. CDR3 sequence reads: CASSPTGIYGYTF. CDR3 DNA sequence: TGTGCCAGCAGTCCGACGGGGATTTATGGCTACACCTTC.